The next 9 T cell receptor beta chains were all read from a single sample in a study of T cells in localized non-small cell lung cancer. The assay was immunoSEQ multiplex PCR, and TCRdb's table has in-frame clones only and misses some. The data show 35,000 or so clones, 87% seen once. Sequencing was performed on peripheral blood, taken before any cancer treatment. These receptors came from a woman aged 35 to 70 with stage I lung adenocarcinoma.

The chain carries TRBV18 and TRBJ2-6; D not resolved. The germline CDR1 and CDR2 sequences are KGHSH and LQKENI. V lost 3 bases to trimming and J lost 0 bases, with 12 bases between them. This CDR3 comprises 17 residues. CDR3 loop: CASSPMATLSGANVLTF. As DNA, the CDR3 is TGTGCCAGCTCACCGATGGCAACGCTCTCTGGGGCCAACGTCCTGACTTTC.

On this clone: Given the absence of the conserved phenylalanine or tryptophan at the CDR3 end, a read error is likely. Because the CDR3's place on the DNA is in doubt, the DNA is left out and the CDR3 is given as listed by TCRdb. This chain connects TRBV6-5 to TRBJ1-1; the table's D call TRBD1 went unverified against the DNA. Germline lookup yields CDR1 MNHEY and CDR2 SVGAGI. The CDR3 is 12 residues long, ends included. The CDR3 here is CASSCHGQRRGL.

The chain links TRBV5-6 to TRBJ2-3; 9 bases are shared with TRBD1. The junction had 7 bases not matched to a gene; V was cut back by 3 bases and J by 2 bases. Germline V lookup: CDR1 SGHDT, CDR2 YYEEEE. The CDR3 runs 16 residues. CDR3 sequence: CASSSPRTGDTDTQYF. CDR3 DNA sequence: TGTGCCAGCAGCTCCCCTCGGACAGGGGACACAGATACGCAGTATTTT.

The rearrangement links TRBV6-1 to TRBJ2-2; 9 bases match TRBD1. J was trimmed by 4 bases and V by 7 bases; bases with no gene match: 7. This CDR3 region has 15 residues. Germline V lookup: CDR1 MNHNS, CDR2 SASEGT. CDR3 in DNA: TGTGCCAGCAAAGGACAGGGGATTAGCACCGGGGAGCTGTTTTTT. Amino acids: CASKGQGISTGELFF.

The chain joins TRBV5-5 to TRBJ2-5; D is perhaps TRBD2 (5 bases). Deletions cut 5 bases from V and 5 bases from J, with 13 bases between. The CDR3 loop spans 13 amino acids. The germline gives CDR1 SGHKS, CDR2 YYEKEE (reference sequence). CDR3 region: CASRASREETQYF. The CDR3 DNA reads TGTGCCAGCAGGGCGTCGAGGGAGGAGACCCAGTACTTC.

The chain couples TRBV10-3 to TRBJ2-7, with D maybe TRBD1 (6 bases). The CDR3 is 16 amino acids. V lost 6 bases, J lost 0 bases, and 18 bases lay in between. Germline V lookup: CDR1 ENHRY, CDR2 SYGVKD. In DNA, the CDR3 is TGTGCCATCAGGAATCAAGTAACAGGGAGCTCCTACGAGCAGTACTTC. This encodes CAIRNQVTGSSYEQYF.

The V call is TRBV18, the J call TRBJ1-1; tentative D call: TRBD1 (6 bases). V dropped 2 bases and J dropped 1 base, with 14 bases sitting between them. Germline CDR1 and CDR2: KGHSH and LQKENI. The CDR3 covers 16 residues. Written as DNA, the CDR3 is TGTGCCAGCTCACCAAAGACAGGCAGAACGAACACTGAAGCTTTCTTT. The encoded protein is CASSPKTGRTNTEAFF. Based on the CDR3 plus reference TRBV18 and TRBJ1-1, the full variable domain is NAGVMQNPRHLVRRRGQEARLRCSPMKGHSHVYWYRQLPEEGLKFMVYLQKENIIDESGMPKERFSAEFPKEGPSILRIQQVVRGDSAAYFCASSPKTGRTNTEAFFGQGTRLTVV.

The chain carries TRBV5-1 and TRBJ2-1; perhaps TRBD2 as D (6 bases). The germline gives CDR1 SGHRS, CDR2 YFSETQ. Trimming took 2 bases from V and 5 from J, leaving 14 bases between them. This CDR3 is built from 15 residues. The CDR3 DNA follows: TGCGCCAGCAGCTTAGCCGGGACTCCAAACAATGAGCAGTTCTTC. It specifies CASSLAGTPNNEQFF.

This chain joins TRBV27 and TRBJ1-2; D is unclear. Per the germline V gene, CDR1 is MNHEY and CDR2 is SMNVEV (reference sequence). The V end lost 10 bases, the J end lost 6 bases, and 18 bases lay between the germline ends. CDR3 length equals 13 residues. Here the CDR3 reads CATGPTWQHGYTF. CDR3 nucleotide sequence: TGTGCCACCGGACCGACTTGGCAGCATGGCTACACCTTC.